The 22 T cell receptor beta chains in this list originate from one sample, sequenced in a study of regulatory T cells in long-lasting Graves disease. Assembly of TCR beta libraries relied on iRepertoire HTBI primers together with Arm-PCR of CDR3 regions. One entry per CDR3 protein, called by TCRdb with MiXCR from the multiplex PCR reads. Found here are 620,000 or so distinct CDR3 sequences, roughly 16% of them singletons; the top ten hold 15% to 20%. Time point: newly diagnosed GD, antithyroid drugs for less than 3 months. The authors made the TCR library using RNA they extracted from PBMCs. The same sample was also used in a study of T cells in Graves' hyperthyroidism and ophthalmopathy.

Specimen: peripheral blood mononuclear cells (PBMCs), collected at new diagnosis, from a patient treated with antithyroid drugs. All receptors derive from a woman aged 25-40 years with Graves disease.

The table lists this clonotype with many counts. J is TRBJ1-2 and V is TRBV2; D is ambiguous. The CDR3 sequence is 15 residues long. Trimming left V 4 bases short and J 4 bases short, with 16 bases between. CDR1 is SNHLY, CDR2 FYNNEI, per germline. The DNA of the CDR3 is TGTGCCAGCAGTGGAGGGTTGGGTGTTCCCTATGGCTACACCTTC. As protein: CASSGGLGVPYGYTF. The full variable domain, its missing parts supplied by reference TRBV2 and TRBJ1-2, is EPEVTQTPSHQVTQMGQEVILRCVPISNHLYFYWYRQILGQKVEFLVSFYNNEISEKSEIFDDQFSVERPDGSNFTLKIRSTKLEDSAMYFCASSGGLGVPYGYTFGSGTRLTVV.

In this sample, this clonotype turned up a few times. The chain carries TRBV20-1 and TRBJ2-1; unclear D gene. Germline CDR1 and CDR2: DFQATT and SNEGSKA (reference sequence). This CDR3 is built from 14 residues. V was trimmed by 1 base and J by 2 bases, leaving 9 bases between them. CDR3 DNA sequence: TGCAGTGCTAGAGGTCAGTCTACCTACAATGAGCAGTTCTTC. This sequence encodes CSARGQSTYNEQFF.

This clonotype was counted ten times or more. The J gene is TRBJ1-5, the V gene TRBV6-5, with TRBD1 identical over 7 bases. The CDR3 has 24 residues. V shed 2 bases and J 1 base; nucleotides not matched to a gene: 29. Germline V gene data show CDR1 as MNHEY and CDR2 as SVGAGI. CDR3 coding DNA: TGTGCCAGCAGTTACCCAGACATCACACAGGGGAGTGGTGGCAATTTCGGGAGCAATCAGCCCCAGCATTTT. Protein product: CASSYPDITQGSGGNFGSNQPQHF.

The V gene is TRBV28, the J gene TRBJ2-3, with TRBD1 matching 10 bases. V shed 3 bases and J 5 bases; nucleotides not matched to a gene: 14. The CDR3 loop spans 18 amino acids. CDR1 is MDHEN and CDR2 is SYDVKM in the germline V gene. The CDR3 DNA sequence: TGTGCCAGCAGTTTCCGCGACCCGCGGGACAGGGGATTAGATACGCAGTATTTT. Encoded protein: CASSFRDPRDRGLDTQYF. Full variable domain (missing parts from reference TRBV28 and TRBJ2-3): DVKVTQSSRYLVKRTGEKVFLECVQDMDHENMFWYRQDPGLGLRLIYFSYDVKMKEKGDIPEGYSVSREKKERFSLILESASTNQTSMYLCASSFRDPRDRGLDTQYFGPGTRLTVL.

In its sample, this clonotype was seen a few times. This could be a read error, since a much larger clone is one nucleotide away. CDR3 amino acids: CASSSRTIAPLGTGAFF. The CDR3 DNA reads TGTGCCAGCAGTTCGCGAACTATCGCTCCTCTGGGCACTGGAGCTTTCTTT. The V gene is TRBV12-3 or TRBV12-4, the J gene TRBJ1-1; D gene uncertain. There are 17 residues in the CDR3.

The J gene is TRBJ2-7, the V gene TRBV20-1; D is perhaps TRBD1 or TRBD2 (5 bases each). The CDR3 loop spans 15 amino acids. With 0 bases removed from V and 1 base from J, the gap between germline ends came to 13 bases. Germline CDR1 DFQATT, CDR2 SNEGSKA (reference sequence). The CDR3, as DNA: TGCAGTGCTAGAGAGGAGGTGTGGGGGTCCTACGAGCAGTACTTC. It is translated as CSAREEVWGSYEQYF.

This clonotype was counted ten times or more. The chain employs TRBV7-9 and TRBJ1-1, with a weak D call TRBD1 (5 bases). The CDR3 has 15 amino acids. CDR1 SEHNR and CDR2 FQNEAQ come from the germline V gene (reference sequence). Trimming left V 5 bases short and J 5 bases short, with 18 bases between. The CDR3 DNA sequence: TGTGCCAGCAGCCCCCCCTACGGGACTACGACTGAAGCTTTCTTT. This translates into CASSPPYGTTTEAFF.

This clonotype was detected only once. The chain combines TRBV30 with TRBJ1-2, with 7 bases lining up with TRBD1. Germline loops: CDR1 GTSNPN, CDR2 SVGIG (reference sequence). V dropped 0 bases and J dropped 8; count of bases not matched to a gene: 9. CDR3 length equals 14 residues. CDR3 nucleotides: TGTGCCTGGAGTGTAACCACGACAGGGAGAGGCTACACCTTC. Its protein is CAWSVTTTGRGYTF.

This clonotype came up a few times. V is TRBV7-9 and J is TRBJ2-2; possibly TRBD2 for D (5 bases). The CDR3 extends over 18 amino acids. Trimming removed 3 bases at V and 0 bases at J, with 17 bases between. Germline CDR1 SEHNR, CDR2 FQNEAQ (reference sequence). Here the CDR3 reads CASSFGSGGGANTGELFF. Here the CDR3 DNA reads TGTGCCAGCAGCTTCGGGTCAGGAGGAGGCGCGAACACCGGGGAGCTGTTTTTT.

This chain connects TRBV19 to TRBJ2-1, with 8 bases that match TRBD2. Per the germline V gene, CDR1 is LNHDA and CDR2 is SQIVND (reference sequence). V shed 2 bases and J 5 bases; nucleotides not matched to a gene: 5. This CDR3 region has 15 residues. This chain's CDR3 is CASSIFGTRDNEQFF. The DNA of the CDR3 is TGTGCCAGTAGTATATTTGGGACTAGGGACAATGAGCAGTTCTTC.

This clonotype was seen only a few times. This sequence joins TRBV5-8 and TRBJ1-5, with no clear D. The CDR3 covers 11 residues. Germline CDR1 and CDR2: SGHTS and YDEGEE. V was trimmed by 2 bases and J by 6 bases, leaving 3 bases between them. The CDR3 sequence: CASSLVQPQHF. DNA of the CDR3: TGTGCCAGCAGCTTAGTTCAGCCCCAGCATTTT.

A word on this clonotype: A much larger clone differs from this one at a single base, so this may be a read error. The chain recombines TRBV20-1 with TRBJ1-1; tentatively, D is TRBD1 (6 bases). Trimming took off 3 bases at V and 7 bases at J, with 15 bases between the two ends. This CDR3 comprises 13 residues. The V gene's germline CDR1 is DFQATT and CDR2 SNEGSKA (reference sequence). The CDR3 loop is CSARILQGIEAFF. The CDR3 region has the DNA TGCAGTGCTAGGATTCTACAGGGTATTGAAGCTTTCTTT.

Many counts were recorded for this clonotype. CDR3 DNA: TGCAGTGCTAGAGATCTCGGTCAGGCGATCTACGAGCAGTACTTC. Its translation: CSARDLGQAIYEQYF. This chain uses TRBV20-1 with TRBJ2-7, with no clear D. Deletions cut 0 bases from V and 3 bases from J, with 15 bases between. Germline CDR1 is DFQATT and CDR2 is SNEGSKA (reference sequence). This CDR3 contains 15 residues.

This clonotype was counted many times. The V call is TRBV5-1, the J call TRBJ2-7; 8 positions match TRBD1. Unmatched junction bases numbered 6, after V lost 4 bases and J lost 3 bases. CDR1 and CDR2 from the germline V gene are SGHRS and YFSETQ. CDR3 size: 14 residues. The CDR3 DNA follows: TGCGCCAGCAGCCCGGGACAGGCACACTACGAGCAGTACTTC. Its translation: CASSPGQAHYEQYF. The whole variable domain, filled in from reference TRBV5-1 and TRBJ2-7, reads KAGVTQTPRYLIKTRGQQVTLSCSPISGHRSVSWYQQTPGQGLQFLFEYFSETQRNKGNFPGRFSGRQFSNSRSEMNVSTLELGDSALYLCASSPGQAHYEQYFGPGTRLTVT.

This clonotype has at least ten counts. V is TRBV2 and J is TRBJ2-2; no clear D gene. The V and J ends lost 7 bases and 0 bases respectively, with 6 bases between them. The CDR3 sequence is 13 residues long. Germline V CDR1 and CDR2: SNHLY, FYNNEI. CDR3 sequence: CASTTTNTGELFF. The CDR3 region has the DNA TGTGCCAGCACGACGACGAACACCGGGGAGCTGTTTTTT. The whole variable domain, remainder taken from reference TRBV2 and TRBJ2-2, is EPEVTQTPSHQVTQMGQEVILRCVPISNHLYFYWYRQILGQKVEFLVSFYNNEISEKSEIFDDQFSVERPDGSNFTLKIRSTKLEDSAMYFCASTTTNTGELFFGEGSRLTVL.

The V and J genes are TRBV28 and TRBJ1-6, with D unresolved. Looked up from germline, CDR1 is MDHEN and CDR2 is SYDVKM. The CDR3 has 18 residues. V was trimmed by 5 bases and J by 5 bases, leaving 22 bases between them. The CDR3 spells CASSTLSQHTPDNSPLHF. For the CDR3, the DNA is TGTGCCAGCAGTACACTCTCTCAGCACACACCCGATAATTCACCCCTCCACTTT. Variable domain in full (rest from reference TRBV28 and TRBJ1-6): DVKVTQSSRYLVKRTGEKVFLECVQDMDHENMFWYRQDPGLGLRLIYFSYDVKMKEKGDIPEGYSVSREKKERFSLILESASTNQTSMYLCASSTLSQHTPDNSPLHFGNGTRLTVT.

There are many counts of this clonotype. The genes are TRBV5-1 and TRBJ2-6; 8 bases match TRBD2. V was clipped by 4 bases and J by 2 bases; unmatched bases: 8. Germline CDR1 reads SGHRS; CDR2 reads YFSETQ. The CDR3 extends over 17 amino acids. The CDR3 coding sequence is TGCGCCAGCAGCCCAAGGACTAGCTTCACTGGGGCCAACGTCCTGACTTTC. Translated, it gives CASSPRTSFTGANVLTF.

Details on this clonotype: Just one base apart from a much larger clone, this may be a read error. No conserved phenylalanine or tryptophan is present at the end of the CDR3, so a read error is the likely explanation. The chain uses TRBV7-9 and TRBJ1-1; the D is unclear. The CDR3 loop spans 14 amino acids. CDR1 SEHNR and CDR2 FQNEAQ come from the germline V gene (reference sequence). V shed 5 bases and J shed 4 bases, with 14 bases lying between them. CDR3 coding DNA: TGTGCCAGCAGCCCCCACGGTGAGGGCACTGAAGCTTTCTCT. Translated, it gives CASSPHGEGTEAFS.

The CDR3 DNA reads TGTGCCAGCAGCCAAAATGGACCGGATGAGCAGTTCTTC. It specifies CASSQNGPDEQFF. This chain joins TRBV3-1 and TRBJ2-1; no firm D call. The CDR3 has 13 residues. Germline V CDR1 and CDR2: LGHDT, YNNKEL (reference sequence). The germline V and J ends were trimmed by 2 bases and 8 bases, with 10 bases remaining between them.

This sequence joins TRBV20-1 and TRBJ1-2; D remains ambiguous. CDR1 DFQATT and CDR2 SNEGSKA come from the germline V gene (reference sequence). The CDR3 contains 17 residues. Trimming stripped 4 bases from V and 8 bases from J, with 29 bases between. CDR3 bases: TGCAGTGCTATCGCCCCGTCGGCCGGCACAAATAGTCAAGGCTACACCTTC. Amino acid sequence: CSAIAPSAGTNSQGYTF.

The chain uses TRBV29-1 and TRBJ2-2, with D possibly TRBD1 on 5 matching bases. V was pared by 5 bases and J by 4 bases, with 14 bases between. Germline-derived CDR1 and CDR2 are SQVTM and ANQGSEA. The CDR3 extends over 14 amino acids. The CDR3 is CSVSEQASTGELFF. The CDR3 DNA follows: TGCAGCGTTAGTGAACAGGCGAGCACCGGGGAGCTGTTTTTT.

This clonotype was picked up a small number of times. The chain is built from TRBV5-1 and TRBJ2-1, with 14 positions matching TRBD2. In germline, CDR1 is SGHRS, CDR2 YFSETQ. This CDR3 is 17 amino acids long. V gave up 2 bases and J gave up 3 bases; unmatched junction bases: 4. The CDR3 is CASSLQGLAGVYNEQFF. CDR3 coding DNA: TGCGCCAGCAGCTTACAGGGACTAGCGGGAGTCTACAATGAGCAGTTCTTC.